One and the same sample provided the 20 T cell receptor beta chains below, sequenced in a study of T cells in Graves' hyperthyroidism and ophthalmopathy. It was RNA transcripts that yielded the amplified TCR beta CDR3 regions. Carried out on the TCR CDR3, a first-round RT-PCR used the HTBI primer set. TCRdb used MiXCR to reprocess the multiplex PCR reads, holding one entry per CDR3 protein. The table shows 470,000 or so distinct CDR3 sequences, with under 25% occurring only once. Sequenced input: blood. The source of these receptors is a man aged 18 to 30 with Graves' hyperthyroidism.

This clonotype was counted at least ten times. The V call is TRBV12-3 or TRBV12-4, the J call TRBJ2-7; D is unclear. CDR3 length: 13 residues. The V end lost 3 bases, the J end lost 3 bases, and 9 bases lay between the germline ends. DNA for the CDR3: TGTGCCAGCAGTTTCCCTGGAGACTACGAGCAGTACTTC. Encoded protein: CASSFPGDYEQYF.

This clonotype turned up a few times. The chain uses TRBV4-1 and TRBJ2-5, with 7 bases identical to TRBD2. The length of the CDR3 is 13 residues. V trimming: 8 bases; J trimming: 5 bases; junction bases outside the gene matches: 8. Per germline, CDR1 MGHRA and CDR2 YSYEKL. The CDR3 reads CASRGAGMETQYF. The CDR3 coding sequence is TGCGCCAGCCGTGGAGCGGGGATGGAGACCCAGTACTTC.

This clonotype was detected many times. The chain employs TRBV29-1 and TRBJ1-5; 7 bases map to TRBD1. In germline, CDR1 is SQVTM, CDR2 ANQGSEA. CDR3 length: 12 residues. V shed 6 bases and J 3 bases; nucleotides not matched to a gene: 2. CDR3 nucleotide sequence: TGCAGCGTGGGGACAGCCAATCAGCCCCAGCATTTT. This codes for CSVGTANQPQHF.

The CDR3 sequence is CATSDPGTDPLNTGELFF. CDR3 coding DNA: TGTGCCACCAGTGACCCCGGGACAGACCCTCTGAACACCGGGGAGCTGTTTTTT. This chain joins TRBV24-1 and TRBJ2-2; 7 nucleotides match TRBD1. V was clipped by 4 bases and J by 1 base; unmatched bases: 11. Germline V gene lookup returns CDR1 KGHDR and CDR2 SFDVKD. The CDR3 is 18 amino acids.

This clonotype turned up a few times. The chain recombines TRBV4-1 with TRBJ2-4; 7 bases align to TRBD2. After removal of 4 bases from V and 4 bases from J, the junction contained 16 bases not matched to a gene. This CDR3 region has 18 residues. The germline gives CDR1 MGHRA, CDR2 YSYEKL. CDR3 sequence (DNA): TGCGCCAGCAGCCCTGGGGGAGCTCGGCGGGGGATTAAAAACATTCAGTACTTC. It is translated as CASSPGGARRGIKNIQYF.

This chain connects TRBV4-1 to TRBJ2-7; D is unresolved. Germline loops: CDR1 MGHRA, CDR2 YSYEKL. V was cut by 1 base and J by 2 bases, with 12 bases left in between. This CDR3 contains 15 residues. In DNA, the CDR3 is TGCGCCAGCAGCCAAGTGGCTAGATCGCCCTACGAGCAGTACTTC. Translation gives CASSQVARSPYEQYF.

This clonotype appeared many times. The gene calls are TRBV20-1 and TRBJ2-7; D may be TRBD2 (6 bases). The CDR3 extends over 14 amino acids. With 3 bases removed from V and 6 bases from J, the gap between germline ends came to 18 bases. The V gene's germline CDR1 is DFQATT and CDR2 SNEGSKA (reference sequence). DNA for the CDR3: TGCAGTGCTAGCCCGGCGGGGATCGGGGGCGAGCAGTACTTC. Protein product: CSASPAGIGGEQYF.

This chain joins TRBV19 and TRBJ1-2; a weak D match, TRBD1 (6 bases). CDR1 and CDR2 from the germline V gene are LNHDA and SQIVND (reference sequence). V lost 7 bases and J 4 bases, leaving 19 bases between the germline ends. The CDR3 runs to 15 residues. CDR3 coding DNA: TGTGCCAGTACTGACTCTGACAGGATGACCTATGGCTACACCTTC. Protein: CASTDSDRMTYGYTF.

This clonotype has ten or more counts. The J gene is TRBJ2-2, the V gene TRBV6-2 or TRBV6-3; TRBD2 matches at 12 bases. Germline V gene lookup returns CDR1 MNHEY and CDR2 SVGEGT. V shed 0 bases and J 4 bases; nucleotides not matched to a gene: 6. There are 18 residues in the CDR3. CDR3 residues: CASSYSSRLAGATGELFF. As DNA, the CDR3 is TGTGCCAGCAGTTACTCGAGTCGACTAGCGGGGGCCACCGGGGAGCTGTTTTTT.

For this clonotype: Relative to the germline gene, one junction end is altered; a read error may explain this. This CDR3 is CASSEGPAGNTVYF. CDR3 DNA sequence: TGCGCCAGCAGTGAGGGACCGGCTGGAAACACCGTATATTTT. The chain is built from TRBV5-1 and TRBJ1-3, with TRBD1 as a possible D gene (5 bases). The CDR3 totals 14 residues. Germline V gives CDR1 SGHRS, CDR2 YFSETQ.

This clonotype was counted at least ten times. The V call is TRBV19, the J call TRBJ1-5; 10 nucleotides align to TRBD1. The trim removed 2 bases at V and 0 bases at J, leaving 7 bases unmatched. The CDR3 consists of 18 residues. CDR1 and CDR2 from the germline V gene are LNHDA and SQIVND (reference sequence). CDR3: CASSIMDRGRASNQPQHF. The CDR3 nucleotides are TGTGCCAGTAGTATAATGGACAGGGGGAGAGCTAGCAATCAGCCCCAGCATTTT.

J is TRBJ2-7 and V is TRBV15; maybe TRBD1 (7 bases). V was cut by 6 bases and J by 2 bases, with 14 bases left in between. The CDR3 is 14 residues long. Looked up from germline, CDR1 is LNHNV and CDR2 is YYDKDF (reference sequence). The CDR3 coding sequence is TGTGCCACCAGAGGAGGGGACAGACCCTACGAGCAGTACTTC. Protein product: CATRGGDRPYEQYF.

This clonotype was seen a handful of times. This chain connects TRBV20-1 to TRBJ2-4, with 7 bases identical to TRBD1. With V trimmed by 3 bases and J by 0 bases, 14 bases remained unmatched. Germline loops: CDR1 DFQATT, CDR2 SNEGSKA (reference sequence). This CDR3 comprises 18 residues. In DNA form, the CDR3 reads TGCAGTGCTAGGAGGTTCCGGGACAGATTAATAGCCAAAAACATTCAGTACTTC. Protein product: CSARRFRDRLIAKNIQYF.

The CDR3 region is CSASGQDRYEQYF. For the CDR3, the DNA is TGCAGTGCTAGTGGACAGGACCGCTACGAGCAGTACTTC. V and J are TRBV20-1 and TRBJ2-7; the match to TRBD1 covers 7 bases. Germline trimming cut 3 bases from V and 3 bases from J; bases unmatched to any gene: 5. The CDR3 is made up of 13 amino acids. Germline CDR1 and CDR2: DFQATT and SNEGSKA (reference sequence).

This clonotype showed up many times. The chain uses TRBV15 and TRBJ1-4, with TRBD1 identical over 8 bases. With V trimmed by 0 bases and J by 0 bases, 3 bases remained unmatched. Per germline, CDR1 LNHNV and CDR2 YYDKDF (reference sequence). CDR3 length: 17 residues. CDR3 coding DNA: TGTGCCACCAGCAGAGACAGGGGGCCCGCAACTAATGAAAAACTGTTTTTT. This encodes CATSRDRGPATNEKLFF.

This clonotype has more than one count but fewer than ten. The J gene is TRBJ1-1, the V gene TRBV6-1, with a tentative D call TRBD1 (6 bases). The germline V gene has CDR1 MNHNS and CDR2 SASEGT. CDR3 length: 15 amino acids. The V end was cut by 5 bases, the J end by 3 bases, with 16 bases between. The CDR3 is CASSRPNRVHTEAFF. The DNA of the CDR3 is TGTGCCAGCAGTCGCCCCAACAGGGTACACACTGAAGCTTTCTTT.

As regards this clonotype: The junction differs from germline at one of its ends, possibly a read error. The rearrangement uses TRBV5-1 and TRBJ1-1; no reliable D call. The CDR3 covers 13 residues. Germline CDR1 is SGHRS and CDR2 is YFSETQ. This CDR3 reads CASSWASGTDAFF. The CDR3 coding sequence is TGCGCCAGCAGCTGGGCTTCGGGCACTGATGCTTTCTTT.

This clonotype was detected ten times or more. CDR3: CASSRKGVRSSGNTIYF. The CDR3 DNA sequence: TGTGCCAGCAGCCGAAAAGGGGTCCGGTCCTCTGGAAACACCATATATTTT. The rearrangement uses TRBV28 and TRBJ1-3; the D gene is possibly TRBD1 (5 bases). The V gene's germline CDR1 is MDHEN and CDR2 SYDVKM. The V end was cut by 6 bases, the J end by 0 bases, with 18 bases between. This CDR3 contains 17 residues.

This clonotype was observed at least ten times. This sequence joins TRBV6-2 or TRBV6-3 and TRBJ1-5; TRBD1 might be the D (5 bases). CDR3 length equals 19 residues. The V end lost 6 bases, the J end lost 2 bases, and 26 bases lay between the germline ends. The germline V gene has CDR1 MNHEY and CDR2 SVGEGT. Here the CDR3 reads CASSPVGWGGTGGNQPQHF. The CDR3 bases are TGTGCCAGCAGCCCGGTTGGATGGGGAGGAACAGGAGGCAATCAGCCCCAGCATTTT.

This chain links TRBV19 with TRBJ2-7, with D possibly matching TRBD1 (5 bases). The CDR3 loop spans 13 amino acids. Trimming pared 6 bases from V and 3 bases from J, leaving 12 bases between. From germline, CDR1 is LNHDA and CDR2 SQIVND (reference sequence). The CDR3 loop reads CASSPKTVYEQYF. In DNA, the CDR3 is TGTGCCAGTAGCCCAAAGACAGTCTACGAGCAGTACTTC.